This TCR beta chain is from a study of blood T cell repertoires in COVID-19. Study-level information: Sample material is recorded as cDNA or gDNA derived from T cells, B-cell-depleted T cells, or PBMCs.

V shed 6 bases, J shed 0 bases, and the junction held 20 bases outside the gene matches. This CDR3 is 20 amino acids long. The germline gives CDR1 MDHEN, CDR2 SYDVKM. In the original analysis: It was from reference gene primer amplification that nucleated cell counts were estimated. This table comes from immunoSEQ multiplex PCR, and its TCRdb copy is limited to in-frame clones, with some not included. Clonal size and the V and J genes are those of that table, whereas D and trimming came from the DNA. Here the sample spans around 250,000 clones, roughly nine tenths being singletons. Sequences were obtained from peripheral blood. The chain combines TRBV28 with TRBJ2-1; TRBD1 aligns across 7 bases. The clonotype originates from a man aged 35-49 years with active or convalescent COVID-19. CDR3 bases: TGTGCCAGCAGAATGACCGGGACAGTACCTTATGGGAGCTCCTACAATGAGCAGTTCTTC. It codes for CASRMTGTVPYGSSYNEQFF.